This T cell receptor (beta chain) originates from a study of T cells in Graves' hyperthyroidism and ophthalmopathy. Study details: At the time of initial diagnosis and before any treatment, peripheral blood was collected.

Graves' hyperthyroidism showing no ophthalmopathy progression within 18 months was considered stable. The PBMCs were sourced from fresh peripheral blood (more than 8.5 ml). TCR beta CDR3 regions were amplified from RNA. HTBI primers were used for first-round RT-PCR of the TCR CDR3. Each CDR3 protein gets one entry after TCRdb re-called the multiplex PCR reads with MiXCR. The sample comprises some 460,000 distinct CDR3 sequences, approximately 14% of which are singletons, and roughly 14% rests with the top ten. The CDR3 contains 14 residues. Trimming removed 6 bases at V and 0 bases at J, with 9 bases between. The germline gives CDR1 MNHEY, CDR2 SMNVEV (reference sequence).

This chain uses TRBV27 with TRBJ2-1; D unresolved. This TCR derives from a young woman with Graves' hyperthyroidism. The sequenced sample was blood. DNA of the CDR3: TGTGCCAGCAGCTGGGGAAGCTCCTACAATGAGCAGTTCTTC. This translates into CASSWGSSYNEQFF.